The entry that follows covers one TCR beta chain sequence. Per the original data handling: Scientists estimated how many nucleated cells there were by amplifying reference gene primers. Some clones are missing from TCRdb's copy, which holds only in-frame ones; the method was immunoSEQ multiplex PCR. From that table come the V and J calls and clone size; the DNA was used to work out D and trimming. This repertoire shows about 21,000 clones, around 89% found once; its top ten account for 18%. The source of the sample is a study of blood T cell repertoires in COVID-19. Study-wide background: Collection of acute and convalescent COVID-19 samples took place in the United States, Italy and Spain. Sources were T cells, B-cell-depleted T cells, or PBMCs; the material itself was cDNA or gDNA.

Germline loops: CDR1 SQVTM, CDR2 ANQGSEA. The CDR3 covers 13 residues. V lost 4 bases, J lost 1 base, and 9 bases lay in between. This TCR was recovered from a man in his sixties or seventies with active COVID-19. The sample taken for sequencing was peripheral blood. The chain uses TRBV29-1 and TRBJ2-3; D is unresolved. The DNA for the CDR3 is TGCAGCGTTGTTCTTTCCGGCACAGATACGCAGTATTTT. Translation: CSVVLSGTDTQYF.